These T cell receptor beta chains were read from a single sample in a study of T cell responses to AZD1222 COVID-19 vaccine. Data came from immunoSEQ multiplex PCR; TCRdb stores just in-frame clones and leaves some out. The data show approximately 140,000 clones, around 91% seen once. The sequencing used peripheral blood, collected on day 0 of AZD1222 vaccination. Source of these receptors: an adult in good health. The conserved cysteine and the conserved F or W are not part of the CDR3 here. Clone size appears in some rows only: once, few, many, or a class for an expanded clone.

ASSSTPDRGGIETQY,-,15,TRBV7-3,TRBJ2-5
ASSLASGGYTDTQY,-,14,TRBV7-2,TRBJ2-3
ASSLGGLGANVLT,-,13,TRBV11-3,TRBJ2-6
ASSLARTSGYNEQF,-,14,TRBV7-6,TRBJ2-1
ASNRDSDSPLH,-,11,TRBV25-1,TRBJ1-6
ASSIRGARGGYGYT,-,14,TRBV19,TRBJ1-2
ASSYTQTGMEVNYGYT,-,16,TRBV6-2/TRBV6-3,TRBJ1-2
ASSPSGVEKLF,-,11,TRBV6-5,TRBJ1-4
ASSLADPKETQY,once,12,TRBV5-1,TRBJ2-5
ASSYSRDREGKYEQY,-,15,TRBV6-2/TRBV6-3,TRBJ2-7
ASSLPPGVQPQH,-,12,TRBV28,TRBJ1-5
ASSLGQAYGYT,-,11,TRBV28,TRBJ1-2
ASSIRHGLAGQFSYNEQF,-,18,TRBV19,TRBJ2-1
ASSSPGTSHEQY,-,12,TRBV6-5,TRBJ2-7
ASSLGPTGDEKLF,-,13,TRBV11-2,TRBJ1-4
ASSGRTSGGPWTGELF,-,16,TRBV10-1,TRBJ2-2
ASSQVLQRNEKLF,once,13,TRBV4-1,TRBJ1-4
ASGEVGNGIQY,-,11,TRBV12-3/TRBV12-4,TRBJ2-4
ASSHSGGAYNEQF,-,13,TRBV6-2/TRBV6-3,TRBJ2-1
ASSYSRARGPQH,-,12,TRBV6-5,TRBJ1-5
ASSLPSEGNEQF,-,12,TRBV18,TRBJ2-1
ASSLELAGVYNEQF,-,14,TRBV5-1,TRBJ2-1
ASSLAGLNYGYT,-,12,TRBV7-9,TRBJ1-2
ASSVDAEVQIYEQY,-,14,TRBV9,TRBJ2-7
ASSGAWGTEAF,-,11,TRBV7-9,TRBJ1-1
ASTDWGGTGKDYGYT,-,15,TRBV5-4,TRBJ1-2
ASSPPGAGANVLT,-,13,TRBV18,TRBJ2-6